The TCR beta chain described here comes from a study of a mutant IDH1 vaccine in newly diagnosed glioma. The study's findings and limits: Induction of immune responses by the vaccine occurred in roughly 93% of patients.

The CDR3 contains 14 residues. Trimming took 6 bases from V and 7 from J, leaving 15 bases between them. Per the germline V gene, CDR1 is SNHLY and CDR2 is FYNNEI. Libraries were prepared by immunoSEQ multiplex PCR; TCRdb keeps only in-frame clonotypes and omits some of them. The data show about 38,000 clones, roughly 78% seen once. Comment on this clone: Antigen: not known.

Described time point: baseline, week 1 (first vaccination visit). As to treatment: pre-vaccination baseline after standard-of-care therapy. Here the sequenced sample was PBMCs, taken from a glioma patient treated with radiotherapy, temozolomide or both. The sequence derives from a man aged 35 to 55 with glioma. Some clones in this sample may be carry-over from other donors' samples. The rearrangement joins TRBV2 to TRBJ1-4; D possibly corresponds to TRBD1 (6 bases). The CDR3 DNA follows: TGTGCCAGCAGCTCACAGGGTACCGTTGAAAAACTGTTTTTT. This codes for CASSSQGTVEKLFF. The full variable domain, in which reference TRBV2 and TRBJ1-4 provide the parts outside the CDR3, is EPEVTQTPSHQVTQMGQEVILRCVPISNHLYFYWYRQILGQKVEFLVSFYNNEISEKSEIFDDQFSVERPDGSNFTLKIRSTKLEDSAMYFCASSSQGTVEKLFFGSGTQLSVL.